The 32 T cell receptor beta chains below were found in one sample sequenced in a study of blood T cell repertoires in COVID-19. The protocol was immunoSEQ multiplex PCR, while the TCRdb copy is restricted to in-frame clones and leaves out a portion. The sample contains around 52,000 clones, approximately 89% of which appear only once. The sample was peripheral blood. The origin of the receptors is a woman older than 75 with acute or convalescent COVID-19.

The chain has TRBV18 and TRBJ1-6; no reliable D call. Per germline, CDR1 KGHSH and CDR2 LQKENI. The V and J ends lost 6 bases and 4 bases respectively, with 16 bases between them. CDR3 length equals 16 residues. CDR3 nucleotides: TGTGCCAGCTCTTGGAGTGGGTTCTTTTATAATTCACCCCTCCACTTT. It encodes CASSWSGFFYNSPLHF.

Only a few counts were recorded for this clone. The rearrangement links TRBV11-2 to TRBJ1-2, with D perhaps matching TRBD1 (5 bases). Trimming removed 5 bases at V and 4 bases at J, with 23 bases between. From germline, CDR1 is SGHAT and CDR2 FQNNGV. This CDR3 contains 17 residues. As DNA, the CDR3 is TGTGCCAGCAGCCCCTCCCAACAGCGACAGCCCAGCTATGGCTACACCTTC. Its protein product is CASSPSQQRQPSYGYTF. The full variable domain, completed using reference TRBV11-2 and TRBJ1-2, is EAGVAQSPRYKIIEKRQSVAFWCNPISGHATLYWYQQILGQGPKLLIQFQNNGVVDDSQLPKDRFSAERLKGVDSTLKIQPAKLEDSAVYLCASSPSQQRQPSYGYTFGSGTRLTVV.

The chain uses TRBV5-1 and TRBJ2-3, with no clear D. This CDR3 is 12 amino acids long. Germline lookup yields CDR1 SGHRS and CDR2 YFSETQ. V was shortened by 4 bases and J by 6 bases, with 9 bases between the two germline ends. The CDR3 sequence is CASSPRWDTQYF. The CDR3 DNA follows: TGCGCCAGCAGCCCCAGATGGGATACGCAGTATTTT.

This chain links TRBV3-1 (or the pseudogene TRBV3-2) with TRBJ2-2, with D tentatively TRBD1 (6 bases). The CDR3 extends over 17 amino acids. The ends were cut back, 4 bases at V and 0 bases at J, with 15 bases in the middle. Germline V lookup: CDR1 LGHDT, CDR2 YNNKEL (reference sequence). CDR3 loop: CASSPGRQATNTGELFF. In nucleotides, the CDR3 is TGTGCCAGCAGCCCAGGACGACAGGCGACGAACACCGGGGAGCTGTTTTTT.

The rearrangement uses TRBV3-1 (or the pseudogene TRBV3-2) and TRBJ1-5; perhaps TRBD1 as D (5 bases). Germline V gene sequence: CDR1 LGHDT, CDR2 YNNKEL (reference sequence). V shed 6 bases and J shed 4 bases, with 13 bases lying between them. The CDR3 sequence is 14 residues long. CDR3 amino acids: CASSRTDINQPQHF. As DNA, the CDR3 is TGTGCCAGCAGTCGGACGGACATAAATCAGCCCCAGCATTTT.

This sequence joins TRBV7-9 and TRBJ2-3; 12 positions agree with TRBD1. Germline V gene lookup returns CDR1 SEHNR and CDR2 FQNEAQ (reference sequence). There are 16 residues in the CDR3. V was pared by 5 bases and J by 5 bases, with 8 bases of the junction left unmatched. The CDR3 spells CASSARDRGLGDTQYF. The DNA for the CDR3 is TGTGCCAGCAGCGCCCGGGACAGGGGGCTCGGAGATACGCAGTATTTT.

The rearrangement links TRBV2 to TRBJ1-4; 7 nucleotides align to TRBD1. The junction had 7 bases not matched to a gene; V was cut back by 5 bases and J by 7 bases. The CDR3 spans 14 residues. The germline gives CDR1 SNHLY, CDR2 FYNNEI. The CDR3 bases are TGTGCCAGCAGTTACAACAGGGGAGGTGAAAAACTGTTTTTT. This encodes CASSYNRGGEKLFF.

The V call is TRBV18, the J call TRBJ2-2; TRBD1 might be the D (7 bases). CDR1 and CDR2 from the germline V gene are KGHSH and LQKENI. The CDR3 consists of 16 residues. V lost 3 bases and J lost 3, with 14 bases in between. As DNA, the CDR3 is TGTGCCAGCTCACCGTGGAGGGGGCCCGACACCGGGGAGCTGTTTTTT. Its translation: CASSPWRGPDTGELFF.

This clone was observed a few times. The chain joins TRBV5-8 to TRBJ1-1, with D possibly matching TRBD1 (6 bases). Germline assignment: CDR1 SGHTS and CDR2 YDEGEE. V was trimmed by 3 bases and J by 5 bases, leaving 17 bases between them. This CDR3 has 15 residues. The CDR3 region is CASSSQGLTGTEAFF. In nucleotides, the CDR3 is TGTGCCAGCAGCTCACAGGGTCTCACGGGTACTGAAGCTTTCTTT.

This sequence joins TRBV5-1 and TRBJ2-2; D is unclear. This CDR3 region has 15 residues. Per germline, CDR1 SGHRS and CDR2 YFSETQ. V dropped 0 bases and J dropped 3 bases, with 9 bases sitting between them. The CDR3: CASSLGALDTGELFF. CDR3 DNA sequence: TGCGCCAGCAGCTTGGGGGCCCTGGACACCGGGGAGCTGTTTTTT.

The V and J genes are TRBV2 and TRBJ1-1, with 9 bases lining up with TRBD1. Germline trimming cut 7 bases from V and 3 bases from J; bases unmatched to any gene: 6. The CDR3 is made up of 14 amino acids. CDR1 SNHLY and CDR2 FYNNEI come from the germline V gene. CDR3 amino acids: CASTRTGAHTEAFF. CDR3 coding DNA: TGTGCCAGCACCAGGACAGGGGCACACACTGAAGCTTTCTTT.

This chain joins TRBV10-3 and TRBJ2-5, with a possible D match to TRBD1 (6 bases). This CDR3 is 13 amino acids long. Trimming pared 7 bases from V and 2 bases from J, leaving 11 bases between. From germline, CDR1 is ENHRY and CDR2 SYGVKD. In DNA form, the CDR3 reads TGTGCCATCACCAGGGACATACAAGAGACCCAGTACTTC. It codes for CAITRDIQETQYF.

The genes are TRBV4-2 and TRBJ1-3, with a possible D match to TRBD1 (5 bases). Trimming removed 0 bases from V and 0 bases from J, with 15 bases in between. There are 18 residues in the CDR3. Germline values: CDR1 LGHNA, CDR2 YNFKEQ. CDR3 residues: CASSQDKAGTFSGNTIYF. The CDR3 region has the DNA TGTGCCAGCAGCCAAGATAAGGCAGGGACTTTCTCTGGAAACACCATATATTTT.

This chain connects TRBV5-8 to TRBJ1-4; D is perhaps TRBD1 (5 bases). The germline CDR1 and CDR2 sequences are SGHTS and YDEGEE. Trimming left V 3 bases short and J 7 bases short, with 19 bases between. The CDR3 loop spans 16 amino acids. The CDR3 bases are TGTGCCAGCAGCTCCAGGACCGCCGGGGGTTCTGAAAAACTGTTTTTT. Encoded protein: CASSSRTAGGSEKLFF.

The J gene is TRBJ2-2, the V gene TRBV2; 8 bases align to TRBD1. The ends lost 6 bases at V and 7 bases at J; junction bases unmatched: 7. This CDR3 comprises 14 residues. The germline V gene encodes CDR1 SNHLY and CDR2 FYNNEI. The DNA of the CDR3 is TGTGCCAGCAGGACCCAGGGGGCCGTCGGGGAGCTGTTTTTT. Protein product: CASRTQGAVGELFF. Based on the CDR3 plus reference TRBV2 and TRBJ2-2, the full variable domain is EPEVTQTPSHQVTQMGQEVILRCVPISNHLYFYWYRQILGQKVEFLVSFYNNEISEKSEIFDDQFSVERPDGSNFTLKIRSTKLEDSAMYFCASRTQGAVGELFFGEGSRLTVL.

The chain joins TRBV9 to TRBJ1-3; D gene unclear. Per the germline V gene, CDR1 is SGDLS and CDR2 is YYNGEE. This CDR3 is built from 14 residues. V was pared by 0 bases and J by 1 base, with 5 bases between. DNA for the CDR3: TGTGCCAGCAGCGTAGCTCTATCTGGAAACACCATATATTTT. Residues: CASSVALSGNTIYF.

This chain links TRBV7-8 with TRBJ1-2, with 8 bases identical to TRBD1. V was pared by 5 bases and J by 7 bases, with 3 bases of the junction left unmatched. The germline CDR1 and CDR2 sequences are SGHVS and FQNEAQ. The CDR3 extends over 12 amino acids. CDR3 nucleotides: TGTGCCAGCAGCCACGACAGGGGTGGCTACACCTTC. Encoded protein: CASSHDRGGYTF.

The CDR3 here is CASSARVGDNQPQHF. CDR3 in DNA: TGTGCCAGCAGTGCCAGGGTAGGAGACAATCAGCCCCAGCATTTT. The chain joins TRBV27 to TRBJ1-5; D perhaps matches TRBD1 (5 bases). Trimming stripped 5 bases from V and 3 bases from J, with 14 bases between. The germline V gene has CDR1 MNHEY and CDR2 SMNVEV (reference sequence). CDR3 size: 15 residues.

V usage is TRBV2 and J usage is TRBJ2-3, with TRBD2 matching over 11 bases. J was trimmed by 0 bases and V by 8 bases; bases with no gene match: 16. The CDR3 consists of 19 residues. Per germline, CDR1 SNHLY and CDR2 FYNNEI. DNA of the CDR3: TGTGCCAGCCAAAAGGGAACTAGCGGGGGAGTGTCTAGCACAGATACGCAGTATTTT. Its protein product is CASQKGTSGGVSSTDTQYF.

The chain combines TRBV6-5 with TRBJ1-2, with no clear D. Trimming removed 4 bases at V and 0 bases at J, with 15 bases between. The CDR3 extends over 16 amino acids. Germline loops: CDR1 MNHEY, CDR2 SVGAGI. The DNA of the CDR3 is TGTGCCAGCAGTTTCGGGAGTGGCAGGACTAACTATGGCTACACCTTC. Residues: CASSFGSGRTNYGYTF.

The chain employs TRBV7-2 and TRBJ1-2; 9 bases agree with TRBD1. Germline loops: CDR1 SGHTA, CDR2 FQGNSA. The V gene end was trimmed by 5 bases and the J gene end by 4 bases; junction bases not matched to a gene: 8. CDR3 length equals 15 residues. The CDR3 region is CASSPQTGGFYGYTF. Written as DNA, the CDR3 is TGTGCCAGCAGCCCCCAGACAGGGGGGTTCTATGGCTACACCTTC.

The J gene is TRBJ1-5, the V gene TRBV29-1, with a weak D call TRBD1 (6 bases). Deletions cut 6 bases from V and 9 bases from J, with 15 bases between. From germline, CDR1 is SQVTM and CDR2 ANQGSEA. The CDR3 consists of 12 residues. This CDR3 reads CSVKQGHGPQHF. DNA of the CDR3: TGCAGCGTAAAACAGGGACACGGGCCCCAGCATTTT.

V usage is TRBV6-7 and J usage is TRBJ2-7, with 12 bases fitting TRBD1. TRBV6-7 is annotated as an ORF whose role is uncertain. This CDR3 has 17 residues. The junction had 9 bases not matched to a gene; V was cut back by 1 base and J by 5 bases. CDR3 region: CASSYWGPGQGANEQYF. The DNA for the CDR3 is TGTGCCAGCAGTTACTGGGGTCCGGGACAGGGGGCGAACGAGCAGTACTTC.

This clone showed up just once. The rearrangement links TRBV5-1 to TRBJ2-3; D is unresolved. There are 16 residues in the CDR3. The germline gives CDR1 SGHRS, CDR2 YFSETQ. The ends were cut back, 0 bases at V and 0 bases at J, with 11 bases in the middle. The CDR3 DNA sequence: TGCGCCAGCAGCTTGGAGTCAGTGGTTAGCACAGATACGCAGTATTTT. Protein sequence: CASSLESVVSTDTQYF.

The rearrangement joins TRBV28 to TRBJ1-4; tentatively, D is TRBD1 (5 bases). CDR3 length: 15 residues. Trimming removed 4 bases at V and 8 bases at J, with 17 bases between. The germline gives CDR1 MDHEN, CDR2 SYDVKM. CDR3 loop: CASSSPAGMGEKLFF. The CDR3, as DNA: TGTGCCAGCAGTTCCCCCGCAGGGATGGGCGAAAAACTGTTTTTT.

The rearrangement joins TRBV4-2 to TRBJ1-6, with TRBD1 matching over 9 bases. The V gene end was trimmed by 0 bases and the J gene end by 6 bases; junction bases not matched to a gene: 9. From germline, CDR1 is LGHNA and CDR2 YNFKEQ. The CDR3 loop spans 18 amino acids. CDR3 in amino acids: CASSQERNRGRINSPLHF. In nucleotides, the CDR3 is TGTGCCAGCAGCCAAGAGAGAAACAGGGGGCGCATTAATTCACCCCTCCACTTT.

There are a few counts of this clone. The rearrangement uses TRBV10-3 and TRBJ2-7; 11 positions match TRBD1. There are 15 residues in the CDR3. V dropped 3 bases and J dropped 7; count of bases not matched to a gene: 8. Looked up from germline, CDR1 is ENHRY and CDR2 is SYGVKD. In DNA, the CDR3 is TGTGCCATCAGTGACCCGGGACAGGGGGTGGAAGAGCAGTACTTC. Protein product: CAISDPGQGVEEQYF.

This chain uses TRBV6-6 with TRBJ1-1; D is perhaps TRBD1 (6 bases). This CDR3 has 17 residues. The germline gives CDR1 MNHNY, CDR2 SVGAGI (reference sequence). The germline V and J ends were trimmed by 5 bases and 8 bases, with 27 bases remaining between them. The DNA of the CDR3 is TGTGCCAGCAGTCGCCTCGGGACAATCAATGGGATAGGGGAAGCTTTCTTT. Residues: CASSRLGTINGIGEAFF.

This chain links TRBV10-2 with TRBJ2-3, with a tentative D call TRBD2 (6 bases). The germline V gene encodes CDR1 WSHSY and CDR2 SAAADI. The germline V and J ends were trimmed by 5 bases and 3 bases, with 18 bases remaining between them. This CDR3 is 16 amino acids long. For the CDR3, the DNA is TGCGCCAGCAGTTCTGATCCGGGACTTGTTACAGATACGCAGTATTTT. It yields the protein CASSSDPGLVTDTQYF.

This chain's CDR3 is CASSRLGGNNEQFF. The CDR3 DNA follows: TGTGCCAGCAGCCGACTAGGTGGGAACAATGAGCAGTTCTTC. V usage is TRBV6-2 or TRBV6-3 and J usage is TRBJ2-1; D perhaps matches TRBD2 (6 bases). Germline lookup yields CDR1 MNHEY and CDR2 SVGEGT. The germline V and J ends were trimmed by 6 bases and 5 bases, with 14 bases remaining between them. CDR3 length: 14 amino acids.

This sequence joins TRBV5-1 and TRBJ2-2; no firm D call. V was clipped by 2 bases and J by 4 bases, with 12 bases between them. The CDR3 runs to 15 residues. Germline CDR1 and CDR2: SGHRS and YFSETQ. The chain's CDR3 is CASSLTGSSTGELFF. CDR3 sequence (DNA): TGCGCCAGCAGCTTAACCGGGTCCTCCACCGGGGAGCTGTTTTTT.

The chain couples TRBV5-4 to TRBJ2-1; D possibly corresponds to TRBD2 (9 bases). The V end was cut by 4 bases, the J end by 6 bases, with 20 bases between. The CDR3 consists of 16 residues. Germline V gene lookup returns CDR1 SGHNT and CDR2 YYREEE (reference sequence). CDR3 coding DNA: TGTGCCAGCAGCCAGGGGGCGAGACTAGCGGCCAATGAGCAGTTCTTC. Encoded protein: CASSQGARLAANEQFF.